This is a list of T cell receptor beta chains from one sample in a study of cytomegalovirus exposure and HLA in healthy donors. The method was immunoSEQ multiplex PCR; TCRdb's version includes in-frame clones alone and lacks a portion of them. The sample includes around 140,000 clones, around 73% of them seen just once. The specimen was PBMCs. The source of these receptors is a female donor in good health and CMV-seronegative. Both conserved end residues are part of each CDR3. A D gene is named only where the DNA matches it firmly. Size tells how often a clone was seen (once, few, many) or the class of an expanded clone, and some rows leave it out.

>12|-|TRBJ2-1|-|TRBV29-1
TGCAGCGTTGAGAGGACAGACAATGAGCAGTTCTTC
CSVERTDNEQFF
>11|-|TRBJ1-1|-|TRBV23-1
TGCGCCCTCGGGGGGCACACTGAAGCTTTCTTT
CALGGHTEAFF
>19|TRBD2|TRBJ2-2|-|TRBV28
TGTGCCAGCAGTTCCGGGACTAGCGGGCCCTTGCCGAACACCGGGGAGCTGTTTTTT
CASSSGTSGPLPNTGELFF
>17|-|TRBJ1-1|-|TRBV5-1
TGCGCCAGCCGACGCTCGGGGGGGAATAGGCGGAACACTGAAGCTTTCTTT
CASRRSGGNRRNTEAFF
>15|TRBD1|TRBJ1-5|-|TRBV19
TGTGCCAGTAGGGATATGCAGGGGGAAGGTCAGCCCCAGCATTTT
CASRDMQGEGQPQHF
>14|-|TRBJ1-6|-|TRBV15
TGTGCCACCAGCAGGTCGGGGTATAATTCACCCCTCCACTTT
CATSRSGYNSPLHF
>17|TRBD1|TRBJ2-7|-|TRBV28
TGTGCCAGCCTAACCCTCCGGACAGGGGCAAAAACCTACGAGCAGTACTTC
CASLTLRTGAKTYEQYF
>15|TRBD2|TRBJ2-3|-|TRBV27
TGTGCCAGCAACCCCGGGAGGTCGGGCACAGATACGCAGTATTTT
CASNPGRSGTDTQYF
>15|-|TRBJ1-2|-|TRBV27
TGTGCCAGCAGTCCCCGAACGACAGGCCGGTATGGCTACACCTTC
CASSPRTTGRYGYTF
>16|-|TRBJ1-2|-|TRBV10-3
TGTGCCATCAGCGCCCCAACGATCCAAGGGACATGTGGCTACACCTTC
CAISAPTIQGTCGYTF
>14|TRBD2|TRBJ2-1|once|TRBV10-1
TGCGCCACCCTCCGGCGGGAGGACGACAATGAGCAGTTCTTC
CATLRREDDNEQFF
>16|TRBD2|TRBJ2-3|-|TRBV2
TGTGCCAGCAGTGAAATAGCGGGAGCTGGGACAGATACGCAGTATTTT
CASSEIAGAGTDTQYF
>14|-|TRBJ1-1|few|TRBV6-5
TGTGCCAGCAGTTACCCGGGGATGAACACTGAAGCTTTCTTT
CASSYPGMNTEAFF
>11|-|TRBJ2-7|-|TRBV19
TGTGCCAGTAGTATGACAGGCGAGCAGTACTTC
CASSMTGEQYF
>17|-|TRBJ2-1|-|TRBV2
TGTGCCAGCAGTCTCGAGGGGGGACTAAGGCCCTACAATGAGCAGTTCTTC
CASSLEGGLRPYNEQFF
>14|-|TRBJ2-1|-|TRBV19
TGTGCCAGTAGTATGGGCGGGAACTACAATGAGCAGTTCTTC
CASSMGGNYNEQFF
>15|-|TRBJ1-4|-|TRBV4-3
TGCGCCAGCAGCCTCTCGACAGTGGGTAGGGAAAAACTGTTTTTT
CASSLSTVGREKLFF
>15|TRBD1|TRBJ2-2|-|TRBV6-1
TGTGCCACCCCGCCCCCGACAGGGTGGGACGGGGAGCTGTTTTTT
CATPPPTGWDGELFF
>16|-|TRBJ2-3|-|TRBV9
TGTGCCAGCAGCGTACGGGCAGGGGGACTCACAGATACGCAGTATTTT
CASSVRAGGLTDTQYF
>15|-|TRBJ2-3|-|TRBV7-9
TGTGCCAGCGGATGGACACCTTCTAGCACAGATACGCAGTATTTT
CASGWTPSSTDTQYF
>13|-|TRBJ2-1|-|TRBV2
TGTGCCAGCATTGGGGGCCGGGGCAATGAGCAGTTCTTC
CASIGGRGNEQFF
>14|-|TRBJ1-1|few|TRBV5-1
TGCGCCAGCAGCTTACGGGGGAGCTACACTGAAGCTTTCTTT
CASSLRGSYTEAFF
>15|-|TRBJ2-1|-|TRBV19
TGTGCCAGTAGTATAGTTAGCGCACCCTACAATGAGCAGTTCTTC
CASSIVSAPYNEQFF
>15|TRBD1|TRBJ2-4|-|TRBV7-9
TGTGCCAGCAGCGGTACAGGGGTCTACAAAAACATTCAGTACTTC
CASSGTGVYKNIQYF
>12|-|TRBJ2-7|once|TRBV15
TGTGCCACCAGCAGAGGGCTAGCCAAGCAGTACTTC
CATSRGLAKQYF
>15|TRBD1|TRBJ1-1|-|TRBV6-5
TGTGCCAGCAATTCTCCGGGACAGGGGGCTATTGGAGCTTTCTTT
CASNSPGQGAIGAFF
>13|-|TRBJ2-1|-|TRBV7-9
TGTGCCCTGGGGGAGGCCTCCTACAATGAGCAGTTCTTC
CALGEASYNEQFF
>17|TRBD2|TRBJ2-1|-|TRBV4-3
TGCGCCAGCAGCCAAGATCCCCGGACTAGCGAATACAATGAGCAGTTCTTC
CASSQDPRTSEYNEQFF